This T cell receptor (beta chain) was identified in a study of T cell responses to AZD1222 COVID-19 vaccine. Data came from immunoSEQ multiplex PCR; TCRdb stores just in-frame clones and leaves some out. The table includes around 120,000 clones, around 87% detected once. General study results and limits: Mapped onto spike, vaccine-associated CD4 TCRs spanned it and were dominant at 160-218 and 743-854. Two AZD1222 administrations were followed by greater Spike-specific TCR breadth and depth. Close to half of spike-specific TCRs reportedly recognize unmutated variant regions.

This clone was recorded a few times. Its antigen remains unknown. CDR1 and CDR2 (germline): SGHNT, YENEEA. V was clipped by 5 bases and J by 2 bases; unmatched bases: 5. The CDR3 is 15 residues long. The clonotype originates from an adult in good health. Material: peripheral blood, obtained on day 0 of AZD1222 vaccination. The V call is TRBV11-3, the J call TRBJ2-5; 10 nucleotides match TRBD2. CDR3 loop: CASSPWGLAQETQYF. CDR3 DNA sequence: TGTGCCAGCAGCCCCTGGGGACTAGCGCAAGAGACCCAGTACTTC.